This record concerns one T cell receptor (beta chain) sequence. This entry comes from a study of blood T cell repertoires in COVID-19. In the study's own analysis: Reference gene primer amplification yielded estimated nucleated cell counts. Produced via immunoSEQ multiplex PCR; TCRdb's table is partial and in-frame only. V and J calls and clone size follow that table, whereas D and trimming were derived from the DNA. Among 70,000 or so clones listed, 86% were seen once. This TCR derives from a man aged 30 to 45 with acute or convalescent COVID-19. The sequenced material came from peripheral blood.

CDR3 residues: CASSRLARSYNEQFF. The CDR3 DNA reads as TGTGCCAGTTCCAGACTAGCTAGGTCCTACAATGAGCAGTTCTTC. The chain employs TRBV6-5 and TRBJ2-1; 7 bases line up with TRBD2. Germline CDR1 and CDR2: MNHEY and SVGAGI. The CDR3 spans 15 residues. The V gene end was trimmed by 9 bases and the J gene end by 1 base; junction bases not matched to a gene: 9.